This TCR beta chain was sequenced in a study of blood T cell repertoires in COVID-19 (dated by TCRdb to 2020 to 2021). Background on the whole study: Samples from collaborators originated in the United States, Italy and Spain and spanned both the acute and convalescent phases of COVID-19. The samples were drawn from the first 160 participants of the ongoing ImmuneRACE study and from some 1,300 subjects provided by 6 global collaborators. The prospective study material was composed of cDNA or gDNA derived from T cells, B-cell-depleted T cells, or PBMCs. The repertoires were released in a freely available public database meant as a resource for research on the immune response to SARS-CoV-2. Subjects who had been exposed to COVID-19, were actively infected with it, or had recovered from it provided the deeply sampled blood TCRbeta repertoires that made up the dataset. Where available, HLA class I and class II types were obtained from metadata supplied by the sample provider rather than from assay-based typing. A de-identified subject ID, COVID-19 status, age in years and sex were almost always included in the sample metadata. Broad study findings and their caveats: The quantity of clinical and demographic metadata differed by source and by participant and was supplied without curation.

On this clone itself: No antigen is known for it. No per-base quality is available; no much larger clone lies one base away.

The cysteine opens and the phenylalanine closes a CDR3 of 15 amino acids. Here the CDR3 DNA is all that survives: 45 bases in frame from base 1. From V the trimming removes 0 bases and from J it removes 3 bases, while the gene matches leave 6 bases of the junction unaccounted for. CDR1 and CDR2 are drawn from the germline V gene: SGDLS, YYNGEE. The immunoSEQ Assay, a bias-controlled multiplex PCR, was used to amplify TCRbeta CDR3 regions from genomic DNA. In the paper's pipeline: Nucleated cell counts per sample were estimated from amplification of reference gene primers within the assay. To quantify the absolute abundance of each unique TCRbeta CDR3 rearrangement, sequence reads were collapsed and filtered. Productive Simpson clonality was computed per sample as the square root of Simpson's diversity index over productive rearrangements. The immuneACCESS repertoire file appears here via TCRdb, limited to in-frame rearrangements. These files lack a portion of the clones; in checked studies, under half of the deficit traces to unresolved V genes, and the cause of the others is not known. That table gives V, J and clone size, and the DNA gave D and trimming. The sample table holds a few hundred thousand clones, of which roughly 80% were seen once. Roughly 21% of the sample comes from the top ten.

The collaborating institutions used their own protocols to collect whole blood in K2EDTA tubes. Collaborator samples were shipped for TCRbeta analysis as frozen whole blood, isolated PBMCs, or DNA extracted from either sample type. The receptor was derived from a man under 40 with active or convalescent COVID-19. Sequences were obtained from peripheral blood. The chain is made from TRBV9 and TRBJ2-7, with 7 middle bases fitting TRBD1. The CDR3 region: CASSVGLGGIYEQYF. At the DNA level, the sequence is TGTGCCAGCAGCGTAGGATTAGGGGGCATCTACGAGCAGTACTTC. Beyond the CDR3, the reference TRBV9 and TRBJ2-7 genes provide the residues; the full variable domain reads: DSGVTQTPKHLITATGQRVTLRCSPRSGDLSVYWYQQSLDQGLQFLIQYYNGEERAKGNILERFSAQQFPDLHSELNLSSLELGDSALYFCASSVGLGGIYEQYFGPGTRLTVT.